This passage covers 7 T cell receptor beta chains from one sample sequenced in a study of beta chain features in type 1 diabetes. The antigens for these receptors are not known. Reverse transcribing all isolated RNA meant expressed TCRB transcripts were sequenced. Clones were read by immunoSEQ multiplex PCR, and TCRdb kept only the in-frame ones, dropping some. The repertoire holds around 650,000 clones, approximately 13% seen once, with roughly 0.12% in the top ten. Study conclusions and caveats: Moderately but significantly shorter TCRB CDR3s were found in Type 1 diabetes patients in all four CD4+ subsets.

The sequenced sample consisted of naive CD4+ T cells from blood. The receptors shown here come from a young man with type 1 diabetes.

The table lists this clone with a few counts. CDR3 coding DNA: TGTGCCAGCAGCGTGGCCGGGACTAGCGCGTCCGGGGAGCTGTTTTTT. Translating gives CASSVAGTSASGELFF. The chain joins TRBV9 to TRBJ2-2, with 10 bases fitting TRBD2. The CDR3 spans 16 residues. The V and J ends lost 2 bases and 6 bases, in that order; junction bases with no gene match: 7. In germline, CDR1 is SGDLS, CDR2 YYNGEE.

This clone was seen only a few times. This chain links TRBV9 with TRBJ2-2, with D unclear. The germline CDR1 and CDR2 sequences are SGDLS and YYNGEE. This CDR3 contains 12 residues. The V gene lost 3 bases and the J gene lost 3 bases, with 3 bases spanning the gap. The CDR3 nucleotides are TGTGCCAGCAGCGCCGACACCGGGGAGCTGTTTTTT. It codes for CASSADTGELFF. The variable domain in full, completed from reference TRBV9 and TRBJ2-2, reads DSGVTQTPKHLITATGQRVTLRCSPRSGDLSVYWYQQSLDQGLQFLIQYYNGEERAKGNILERFSAQQFPDLHSELNLSSLELGDSALYFCASSADTGELFFGEGSRLTVL.

This clone was counted only a few times. V and J are TRBV5-1 and TRBJ1-4; tentative D call: TRBD1 (6 bases). Germline lookup yields CDR1 SGHRS and CDR2 YFSETQ. This CDR3 region has 15 residues. The V gene lost 4 bases and the J gene lost 4 bases, with 14 bases spanning the gap. The CDR3 region has the DNA TGCGCCAGCAGCCTACTCGGCAGGGGTAATGAAAAACTGTTTTTT. It yields the protein CASSLLGRGNEKLFF.

This chain links TRBV5-4 with TRBJ2-1; D possibly corresponds to TRBD2 (5 bases). Germline-derived CDR1 and CDR2 are SGHNT and YYREEE (reference sequence). V gave up 0 bases and J gave up 7 bases, with 17 bases separating them. There are 16 residues in the CDR3. The CDR3 sequence is CASSLGFGNYGNEQFF. CDR3 DNA: TGTGCCAGCAGCTTGGGTTTCGGGAACTACGGGAATGAGCAGTTCTTC.

The table lists this clone with a few counts. V is TRBV11-3 and J is TRBJ2-7, with D tentatively TRBD1 (6 bases). Per the germline V gene, CDR1 is SGHNT and CDR2 is YENEEA. The V end was cut by 2 bases, the J end by 7 bases, with 9 bases between. CDR3 size: 12 residues. In DNA, the CDR3 is TGTGCCAGCAGCTTAAACGACAGGGAGCAGTACTTC. It is translated as CASSLNDREQYF.

This clone came up a few times. The J gene is TRBJ2-7, the V gene TRBV29-1; 9 bases line up with TRBD1. Germline CDR1 is SQVTM and CDR2 is ANQGSEA. This CDR3 has 16 amino acids. V gave up 2 bases and J gave up 2 bases; unmatched junction bases: 10. CDR3: CSVESGDRVKTYEQYF. CDR3 in DNA: TGCAGCGTTGAAAGCGGGGACAGGGTGAAAACCTACGAGCAGTACTTC.

The gene calls are TRBV6-5 and TRBJ1-1, with 7 bases aligning to TRBD1. Germline CDR1 reads MNHEY; CDR2 reads SVGAGI. This CDR3 contains 13 residues. The ends lost 4 bases at V and 4 bases at J; junction bases unmatched: 3. In nucleotides, the CDR3 is TGTGCCAGCAGTTCAACAGGGGCCACTGAAGCTTTCTTT. This encodes CASSSTGATEAFF.